These 5 T cell receptor beta chains were all obtained from the same sample, sequenced in a study of T-cell reconstitution after alpha-beta-depleted transplantation in children. TCRbeta library preparation incorporated unique molecular identifiers. TCRdb re-derived calls from the PCR reads in MiXCR, one entry per CDR3 protein. The sample contains roughly 790,000 distinct CDR3 sequences, roughly 15% of which appear only once. Sequencing used PBMCs, mostly from graft donor cells, obtained 360 days after TCRalphabeta/CD19-depleted stem cell transplant. The receptor set was obtained from a male patient between 5 and 17 years old who had a stem cell transplant for acute lymphoblastic leukemia, so the T cells may come from the graft donor.

This clonotype was counted between two and nine times. The V call is TRBV12-3 or TRBV12-4, the J call TRBJ2-6; 8 bases agree with TRBD1. The CDR3 is 18 amino acids. J gave up 0 bases and V 5 bases, and 9 bases lay outside the gene matches. The CDR3 coding sequence is TGTGCCAGCAGTGACTCCGGGACAGGTGCCTCTGGGGCCAACGTCCTGACTTTC. Amino acids: CASSDSGTGASGANVLTF.

This sequence joins TRBV5-1 and TRBJ2-5, with D perhaps TRBD1 (5 bases). V dropped 5 bases and J dropped 3 bases, with 14 bases sitting between them. This CDR3 has 14 residues. From germline, CDR1 is SGHRS and CDR2 YFSETQ. The CDR3 sequence is CASRKGTGEETQYF. The CDR3 coding sequence is TGCGCCAGCAGAAAGGGTACAGGTGAAGAGACCCAGTACTTC. Full variable domain (missing parts from reference TRBV5-1 and TRBJ2-5): KAGVTQTPRYLIKTRGQQVTLSCSPISGHRSVSWYQQTPGQGLQFLFEYFSETQRNKGNFPGRFSGRQFSNSRSEMNVSTLELGDSALYLCASRKGTGEETQYFGPGTRLLVL.

The chain uses TRBV18 and TRBJ2-5; possible D gene TRBD1, 5 bases. CDR3 length: 16 residues. With 1 base removed from V and 2 bases from J, the gap between germline ends came to 14 bases. Germline assignment: CDR1 KGHSH and CDR2 LQKENI. In DNA form, the CDR3 reads TGTGCCAGCTCACCACAGAAACAGGCCCAACAAGAGACCCAGTACTTC. Translation gives CASSPQKQAQQETQYF.

The CDR3 protein is CASSLLAGGPMGTQYF. CDR3 in DNA: TGTGCCAGCAGTTTGTTAGCGGGAGGGCCTATGGGGACCCAGTACTTC. This chain uses TRBV28 with TRBJ2-5, with TRBD2 matching over 11 bases. CDR1 and CDR2 from the germline V gene are MDHEN and SYDVKM. The CDR3 extends over 16 amino acids. The V and J ends lost 3 bases and 7 bases, in that order; junction bases with no gene match: 10.

A few counts support this clonotype. The V gene is TRBV5-1, the J gene TRBJ2-7; D is perhaps TRBD1 or TRBD2 (5 bases each). Trimming left V 0 bases short and J 0 bases short, with 25 bases between. The CDR3 runs 20 residues. The V gene's germline CDR1 is SGHRS and CDR2 YFSETQ. The CDR3 loop reads CASSLAYRGVSLTLSYEQYF. DNA of the CDR3: TGCGCCAGCAGCTTGGCCTATAGAGGGGTGAGTCTTACCCTCTCCTACGAGCAGTACTTC.